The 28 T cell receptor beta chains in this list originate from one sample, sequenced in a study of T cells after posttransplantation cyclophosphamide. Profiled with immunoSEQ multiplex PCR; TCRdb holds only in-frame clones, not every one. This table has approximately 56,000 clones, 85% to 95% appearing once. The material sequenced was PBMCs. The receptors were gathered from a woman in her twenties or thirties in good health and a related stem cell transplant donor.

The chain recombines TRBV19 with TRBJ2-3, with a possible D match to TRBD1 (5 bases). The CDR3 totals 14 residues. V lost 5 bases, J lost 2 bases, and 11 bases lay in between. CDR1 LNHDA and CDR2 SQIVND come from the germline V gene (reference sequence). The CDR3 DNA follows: TGTGCCAGTAGTTTGCAGGGAACCACAGATACGCAGTATTTT. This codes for CASSLQGTTDTQYF.

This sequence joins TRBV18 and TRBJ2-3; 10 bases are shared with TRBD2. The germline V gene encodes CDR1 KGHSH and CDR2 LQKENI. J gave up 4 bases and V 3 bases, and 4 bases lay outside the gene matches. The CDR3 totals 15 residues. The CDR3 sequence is CASSPTSGVSDTQYF. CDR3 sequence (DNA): TGTGCCAGCTCACCTACTAGCGGGGTCTCAGATACGCAGTATTTT. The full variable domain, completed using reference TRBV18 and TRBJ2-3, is NAGVMQNPRHLVRRRGQEARLRCSPMKGHSHVYWYRQLPEEGLKFMVYLQKENIIDESGMPKERFSAEFPKEGPSILRIQQVVRGDSAAYFCASSPTSGVSDTQYFGPGTRLTVL.

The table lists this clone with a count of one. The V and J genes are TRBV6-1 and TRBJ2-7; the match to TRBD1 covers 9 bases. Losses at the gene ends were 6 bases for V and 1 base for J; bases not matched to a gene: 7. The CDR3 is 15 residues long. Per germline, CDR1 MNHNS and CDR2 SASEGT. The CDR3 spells CASRSGTGISYEQYF. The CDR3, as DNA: TGTGCCAGCAGATCCGGGACAGGGATTTCCTACGAGCAGTACTTC.

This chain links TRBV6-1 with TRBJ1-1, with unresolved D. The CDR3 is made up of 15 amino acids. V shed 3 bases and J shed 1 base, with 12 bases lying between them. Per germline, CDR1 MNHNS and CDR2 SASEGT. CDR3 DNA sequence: TGTGCCAGCAGTGATTCGAGGGTTGGGAACACTGAAGCTTTCTTT. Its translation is CASSDSRVGNTEAFF.

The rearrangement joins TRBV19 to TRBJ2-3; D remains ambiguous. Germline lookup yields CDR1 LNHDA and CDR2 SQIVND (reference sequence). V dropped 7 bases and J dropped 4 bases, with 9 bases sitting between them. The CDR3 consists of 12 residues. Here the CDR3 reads CASTQSADTQYF. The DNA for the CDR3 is TGTGCCAGTACCCAGAGCGCAGATACGCAGTATTTT.

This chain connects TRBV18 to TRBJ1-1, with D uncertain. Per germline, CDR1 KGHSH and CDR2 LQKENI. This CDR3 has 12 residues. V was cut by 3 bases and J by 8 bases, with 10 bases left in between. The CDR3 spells CASSPPAREAFF. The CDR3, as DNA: TGTGCCAGCTCACCCCCGGCGAGGGAAGCTTTCTTT.

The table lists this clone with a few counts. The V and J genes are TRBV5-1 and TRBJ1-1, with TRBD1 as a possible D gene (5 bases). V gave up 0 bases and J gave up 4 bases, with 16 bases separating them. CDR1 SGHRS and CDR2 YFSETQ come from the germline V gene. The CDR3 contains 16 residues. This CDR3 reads CASSLANFRGGTEAFF. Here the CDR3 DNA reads TGCGCCAGCAGCTTGGCCAATTTCCGCGGGGGCACTGAAGCTTTCTTT.

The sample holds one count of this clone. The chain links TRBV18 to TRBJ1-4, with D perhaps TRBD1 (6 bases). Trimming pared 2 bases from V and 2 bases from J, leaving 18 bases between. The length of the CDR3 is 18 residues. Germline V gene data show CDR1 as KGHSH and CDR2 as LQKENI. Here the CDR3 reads CASSPIDALRGTNEKLFF. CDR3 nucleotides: TGTGCCAGCTCACCAATCGATGCCCTTAGGGGGACTAATGAAAAACTGTTTTTT.

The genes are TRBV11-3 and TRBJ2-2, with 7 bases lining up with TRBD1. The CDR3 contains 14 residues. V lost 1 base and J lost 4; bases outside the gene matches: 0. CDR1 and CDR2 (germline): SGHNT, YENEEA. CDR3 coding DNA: TGTGCCAGCAGCTTAGGACAGGGCACCGGGGAGCTGTTTTTT. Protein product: CASSLGQGTGELFF.

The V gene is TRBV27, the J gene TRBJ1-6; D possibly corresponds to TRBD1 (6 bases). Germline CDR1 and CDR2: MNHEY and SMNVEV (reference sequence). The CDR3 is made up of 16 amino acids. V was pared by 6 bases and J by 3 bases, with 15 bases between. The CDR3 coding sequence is TGTGCCAGCAGCCTCGGAAGGACAGTCTATAATTCACCCCTCCACTTT. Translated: CASSLGRTVYNSPLHF.

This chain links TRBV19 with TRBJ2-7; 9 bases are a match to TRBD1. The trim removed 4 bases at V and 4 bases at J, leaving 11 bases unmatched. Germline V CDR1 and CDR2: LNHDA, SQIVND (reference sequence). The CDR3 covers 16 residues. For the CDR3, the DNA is TGTGCCAGTAGTACCCACGGACAGGGGAAGTATTACGAGCAGTACTTC. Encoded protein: CASSTHGQGKYYEQYF.

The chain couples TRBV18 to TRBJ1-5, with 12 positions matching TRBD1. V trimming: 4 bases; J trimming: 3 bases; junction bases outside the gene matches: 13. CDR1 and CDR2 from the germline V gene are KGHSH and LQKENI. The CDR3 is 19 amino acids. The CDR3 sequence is CASSRLSRDRGPNNQPQHF. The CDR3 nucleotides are TGTGCCAGCTCACGATTAAGCCGGGACAGGGGGCCAAACAATCAGCCCCAGCATTTT.

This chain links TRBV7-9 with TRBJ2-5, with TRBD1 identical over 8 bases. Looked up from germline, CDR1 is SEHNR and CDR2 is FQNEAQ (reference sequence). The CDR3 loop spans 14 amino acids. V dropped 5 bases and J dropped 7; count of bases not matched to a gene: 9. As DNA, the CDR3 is TGTGCCAGCAGCGGAGAGGACAGGGTGCGGACCCAGTACTTC. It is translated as CASSGEDRVRTQYF.

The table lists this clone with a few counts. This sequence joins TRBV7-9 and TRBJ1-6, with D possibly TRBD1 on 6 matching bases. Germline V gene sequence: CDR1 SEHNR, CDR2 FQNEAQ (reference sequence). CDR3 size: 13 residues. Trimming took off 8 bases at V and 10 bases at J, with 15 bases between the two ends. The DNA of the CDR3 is TGTGCCAGCCAAGGGGGTTTCGGGTCACCCCTCCACTTT. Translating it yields CASQGGFGSPLHF.

In DNA form, the CDR3 reads TGTGCCAGCAGCACCCCGGGACAGGGGCGTCAAGAGACCCAGTACTTC. Amino acids: CASSTPGQGRQETQYF. This chain links TRBV7-9 with TRBJ2-5, with 10 bases identical to TRBD1. The CDR3 has 16 residues. In germline, CDR1 is SEHNR, CDR2 FQNEAQ (reference sequence). J was trimmed by 2 bases and V by 5 bases; bases with no gene match: 8.

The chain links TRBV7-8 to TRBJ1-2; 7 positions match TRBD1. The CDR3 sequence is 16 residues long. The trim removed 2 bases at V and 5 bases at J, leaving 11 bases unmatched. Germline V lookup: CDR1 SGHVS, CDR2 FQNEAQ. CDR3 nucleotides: TGTGCCAGCAGCTTATCTTCCGGACAGGACCTTTATGGCTACACCTTC. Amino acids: CASSLSSGQDLYGYTF.

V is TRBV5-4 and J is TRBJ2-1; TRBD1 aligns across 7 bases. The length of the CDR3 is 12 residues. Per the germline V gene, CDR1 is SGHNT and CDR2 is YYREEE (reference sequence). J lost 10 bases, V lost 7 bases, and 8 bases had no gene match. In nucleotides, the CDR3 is TGTGCCAGCGCAGGGCCGACAGGGGAGCAGTTCTTC. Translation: CASAGPTGEQFF.

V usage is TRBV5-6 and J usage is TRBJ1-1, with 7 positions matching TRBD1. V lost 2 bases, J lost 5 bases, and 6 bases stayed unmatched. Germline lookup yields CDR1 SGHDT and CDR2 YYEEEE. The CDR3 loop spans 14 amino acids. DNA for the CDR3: TGTGCCAGCAGCTTAGGGGGCGCGGGAACTGAAGCTTTCTTT. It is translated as CASSLGGAGTEAFF.

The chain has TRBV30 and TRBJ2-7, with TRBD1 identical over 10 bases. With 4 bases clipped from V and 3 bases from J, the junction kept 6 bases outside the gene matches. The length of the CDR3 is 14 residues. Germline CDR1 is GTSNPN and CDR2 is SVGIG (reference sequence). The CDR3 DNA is TGTGCCTGGACCGGGACAGGGGATATCTACGAGCAGTACTTC. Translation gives CAWTGTGDIYEQYF.

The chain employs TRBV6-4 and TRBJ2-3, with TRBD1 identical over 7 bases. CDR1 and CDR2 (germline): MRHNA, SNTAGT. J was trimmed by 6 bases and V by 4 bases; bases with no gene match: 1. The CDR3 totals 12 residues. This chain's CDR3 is CASSAQGDTQYF. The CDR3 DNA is TGTGCCAGCAGTGCACAGGGGGATACGCAGTATTTT.

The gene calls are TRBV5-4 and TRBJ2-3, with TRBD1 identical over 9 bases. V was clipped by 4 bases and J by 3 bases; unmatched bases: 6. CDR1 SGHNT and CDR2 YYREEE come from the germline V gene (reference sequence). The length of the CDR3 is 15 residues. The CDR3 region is CASSLTGGRTDTQYF. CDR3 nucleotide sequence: TGTGCCAGCAGCCTAACAGGGGGCAGAACAGATACGCAGTATTTT.

The CDR3 DNA follows: TGTGCCAGCAGCGTAGCTCCGGGACAGGGTCGTAGGCTCTATGGCTACACCTTC. This codes for CASSVAPGQGRRLYGYTF. The rearrangement links TRBV9 to TRBJ1-2; 9 nucleotides align to TRBD1. The V gene's germline CDR1 is SGDLS and CDR2 YYNGEE. This CDR3 spans 18 amino acids. V gave up 0 bases and J gave up 4 bases; unmatched junction bases: 13.

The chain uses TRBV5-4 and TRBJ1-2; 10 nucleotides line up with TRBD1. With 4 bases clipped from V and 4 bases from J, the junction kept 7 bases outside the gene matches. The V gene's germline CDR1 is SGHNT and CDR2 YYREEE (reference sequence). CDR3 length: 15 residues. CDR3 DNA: TGTGCCAGCAGCCCCGACAGGGGGCAGAGCTATGGCTACACCTTC. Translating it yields CASSPDRGQSYGYTF.

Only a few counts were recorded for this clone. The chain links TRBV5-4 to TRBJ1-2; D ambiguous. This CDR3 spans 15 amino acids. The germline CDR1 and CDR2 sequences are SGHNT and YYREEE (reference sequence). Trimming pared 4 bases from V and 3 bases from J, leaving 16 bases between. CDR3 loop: CASSSLSGGDYGYTF. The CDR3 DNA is TGTGCCAGCAGCAGTCTAAGCGGAGGAGACTATGGCTACACCTTC.

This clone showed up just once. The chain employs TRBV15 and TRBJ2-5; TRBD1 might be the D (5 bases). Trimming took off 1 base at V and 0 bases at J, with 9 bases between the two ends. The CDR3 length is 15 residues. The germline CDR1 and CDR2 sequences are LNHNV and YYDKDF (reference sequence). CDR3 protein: CATSRGDSDQETQYF. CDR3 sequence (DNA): TGTGCCACCAGCAGAGGAGACAGCGACCAAGAGACCCAGTACTTC.

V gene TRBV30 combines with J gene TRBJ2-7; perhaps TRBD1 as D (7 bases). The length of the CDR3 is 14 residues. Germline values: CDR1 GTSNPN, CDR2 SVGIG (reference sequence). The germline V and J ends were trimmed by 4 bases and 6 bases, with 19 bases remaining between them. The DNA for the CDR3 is TGTGCCTGGAAAATAAAAGGGACAGCGGGCGAGCAGTACTTC. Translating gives CAWKIKGTAGEQYF.

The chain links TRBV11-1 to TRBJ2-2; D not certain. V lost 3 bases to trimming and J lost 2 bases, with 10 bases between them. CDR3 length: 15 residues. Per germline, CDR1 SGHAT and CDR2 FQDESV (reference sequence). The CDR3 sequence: CASSFVGFNTGELFF. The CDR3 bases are TGTGCCAGCAGCTTCGTGGGCTTCAACACCGGGGAGCTGTTTTTT.

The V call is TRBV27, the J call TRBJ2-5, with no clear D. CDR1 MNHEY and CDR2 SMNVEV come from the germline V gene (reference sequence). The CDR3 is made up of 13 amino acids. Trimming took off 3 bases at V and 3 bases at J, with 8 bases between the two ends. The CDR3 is CASSFKAEETQYF. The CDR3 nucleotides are TGTGCCAGCAGTTTTAAGGCGGAAGAGACCCAGTACTTC.